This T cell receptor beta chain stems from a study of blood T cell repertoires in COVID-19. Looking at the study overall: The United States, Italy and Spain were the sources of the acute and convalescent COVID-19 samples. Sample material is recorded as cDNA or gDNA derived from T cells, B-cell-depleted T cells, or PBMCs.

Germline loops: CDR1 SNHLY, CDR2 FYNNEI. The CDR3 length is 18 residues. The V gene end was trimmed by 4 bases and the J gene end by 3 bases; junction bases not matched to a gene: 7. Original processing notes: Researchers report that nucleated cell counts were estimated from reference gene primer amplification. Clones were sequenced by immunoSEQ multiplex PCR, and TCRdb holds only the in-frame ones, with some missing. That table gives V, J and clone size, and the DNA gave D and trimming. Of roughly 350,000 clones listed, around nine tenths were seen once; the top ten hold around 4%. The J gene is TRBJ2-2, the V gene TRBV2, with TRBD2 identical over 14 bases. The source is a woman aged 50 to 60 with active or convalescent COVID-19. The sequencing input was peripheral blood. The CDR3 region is CASSVSTSGRAYTGELFF. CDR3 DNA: TGTGCCAGCAGTGTGTCGACTAGCGGGAGGGCCTACACCGGGGAGCTGTTTTTT.